This T cell receptor beta chain was captured in a study of blood T cell repertoires in COVID-19. Study-level background: Samples of COVID-19 (acute and convalescent) were obtained from the United States, Italy and Spain. T cells, B-cell-depleted T cells, or PBMCs provided the cDNA or gDNA that served as material.

Germline V gene data show CDR1 as ENHRY and CDR2 as SYGVKD. There are 16 residues in the CDR3. The V end lost 0 bases, the J end lost 1 base, and 10 bases lay between the germline ends. In the original analysis: By means of reference gene primer amplification, nucleated cell counts were estimated. Only in-frame clones appear in the TCRdb table, and some are missing; sequencing was by immunoSEQ multiplex PCR. That table is the source of V, J and clone size, and D and trimming were worked out from the DNA. Among about 27,000 clones listed, about 90% were seen once. The receptor's source is a woman aged 45-60 years with active COVID-19. The sequenced material came from peripheral blood. V gene TRBV10-3 combines with J gene TRBJ1-5; D is unresolved. CDR3 nucleotides: TGTGCCATCAGTGAGTCTACTGGCGGGAGCAATCAGCCCCAGCATTTT. This codes for CAISESTGGSNQPQHF.